A single sample is the source of the 3 T cell receptor beta chains below, sequenced in a study of OX40 agonist ivuxolimab in advanced cancers. Profiling relied on immunoSEQ multiplex PCR, and the TCRdb table lists in-frame clones only, not all of them. This table holds roughly 20,000 clones, about two thirds found once. This specimen consisted of CD4+ or CD8+ T cells sorted from blood, obtained in a trial of the OX40 agonist ivuxolimab. Receptors originate from an adult with an advanced solid tumor such as melanoma, head and neck, liver or kidney cancer.

In regard to this clone: One end of the junction does not line up with germline, which may come from a read error. V is TRBV27 and J is TRBJ2-1, with 11 bases that match TRBD2. Germline V gene sequence: CDR1 MNHEY, CDR2 SMNVEV (reference sequence). This CDR3 has 15 residues. The CDR3 DNA follows: TGTGCCAGCAGTTCCGGGACTAGCGGAAGCAATGAGCGGTTCTTC. It encodes CASSSGTSGSNERFF.

This clone was seen more than once but under ten times. The chain combines TRBV28 with TRBJ1-1; D call uncertain. Per germline, CDR1 MDHEN and CDR2 SYDVKM. Between the trimmed V and J ends, which lost 5 bases and 6 bases, there was a span of 10 bases. This CDR3 spans 12 amino acids. The CDR3, as DNA: TGTGCCAGCAGTCCGCTCTTACCTGAAGCTTTCTTT. It translates to CASSPLLPEAFF.

The chain carries TRBV6-4 and TRBJ1-3; D remains unclear. The CDR3 covers 16 residues. CDR1 is MRHNA and CDR2 is SNTAGT in the germline V gene. With 1 base removed from V and 0 bases from J, the gap between germline ends came to 10 bases. The CDR3 DNA reads TGTGCCAGCAGTGACTGCCAGAACACCTCTGGAAACACCATATATTTT. Its protein is CASSDCQNTSGNTIYF.